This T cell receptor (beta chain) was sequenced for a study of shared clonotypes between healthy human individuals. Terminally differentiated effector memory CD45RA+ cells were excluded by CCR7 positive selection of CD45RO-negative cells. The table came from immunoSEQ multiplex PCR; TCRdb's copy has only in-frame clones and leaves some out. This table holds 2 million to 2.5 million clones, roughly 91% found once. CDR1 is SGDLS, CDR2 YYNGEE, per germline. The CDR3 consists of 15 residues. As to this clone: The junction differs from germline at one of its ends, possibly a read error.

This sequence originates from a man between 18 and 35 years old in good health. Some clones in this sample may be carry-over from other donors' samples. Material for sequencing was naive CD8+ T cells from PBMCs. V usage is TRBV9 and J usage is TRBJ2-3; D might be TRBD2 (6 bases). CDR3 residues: CASSPAGRGTDMQYF. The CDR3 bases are TGTGCCAGCAGCCCAGCCGGGCGGGGCACAGATATGCAGTATTTT.